The present T cell receptor beta chain was sequenced within a study of blood T cell repertoires in COVID-19. About the research overall: COVID-19 samples from acute and convalescent phases originated in the United States, Italy and Spain. T cells, B-cell-depleted T cells, or PBMCs supplied cDNA or gDNA.

Between the trimmed V and J ends, which lost 1 base and 3 bases, there was a span of 13 bases. The CDR3 has 15 residues. The germline V gene encodes CDR1 SGHDN and CDR2 FVKESK. In the authors' workflow: Reference gene primer amplification gave estimated nucleated cell counts. Only in-frame clones appear in the TCRdb table, and some are missing; sequencing was by immunoSEQ multiplex PCR. The D gene and trimming were derived from the DNA, and the V and J assignments and clone size from that table. There are approximately 350,000 clones in the sample; around 89% occur only once, and 0.9% to 1.1% lies in the top ten.

This sequence was found in a man younger than 35 who had recovered from COVID-19. The sequenced sample consisted of PBMCs or T cells enriched from blood (not recorded which). J is TRBJ2-7 and V is TRBV14, with D perhaps TRBD1 (6 bases). DNA of the CDR3: TGTGCCAGCAGCCAAGGGGGCACAGGGATCTACGAGCAGTACTTC. This codes for CASSQGGTGIYEQYF.